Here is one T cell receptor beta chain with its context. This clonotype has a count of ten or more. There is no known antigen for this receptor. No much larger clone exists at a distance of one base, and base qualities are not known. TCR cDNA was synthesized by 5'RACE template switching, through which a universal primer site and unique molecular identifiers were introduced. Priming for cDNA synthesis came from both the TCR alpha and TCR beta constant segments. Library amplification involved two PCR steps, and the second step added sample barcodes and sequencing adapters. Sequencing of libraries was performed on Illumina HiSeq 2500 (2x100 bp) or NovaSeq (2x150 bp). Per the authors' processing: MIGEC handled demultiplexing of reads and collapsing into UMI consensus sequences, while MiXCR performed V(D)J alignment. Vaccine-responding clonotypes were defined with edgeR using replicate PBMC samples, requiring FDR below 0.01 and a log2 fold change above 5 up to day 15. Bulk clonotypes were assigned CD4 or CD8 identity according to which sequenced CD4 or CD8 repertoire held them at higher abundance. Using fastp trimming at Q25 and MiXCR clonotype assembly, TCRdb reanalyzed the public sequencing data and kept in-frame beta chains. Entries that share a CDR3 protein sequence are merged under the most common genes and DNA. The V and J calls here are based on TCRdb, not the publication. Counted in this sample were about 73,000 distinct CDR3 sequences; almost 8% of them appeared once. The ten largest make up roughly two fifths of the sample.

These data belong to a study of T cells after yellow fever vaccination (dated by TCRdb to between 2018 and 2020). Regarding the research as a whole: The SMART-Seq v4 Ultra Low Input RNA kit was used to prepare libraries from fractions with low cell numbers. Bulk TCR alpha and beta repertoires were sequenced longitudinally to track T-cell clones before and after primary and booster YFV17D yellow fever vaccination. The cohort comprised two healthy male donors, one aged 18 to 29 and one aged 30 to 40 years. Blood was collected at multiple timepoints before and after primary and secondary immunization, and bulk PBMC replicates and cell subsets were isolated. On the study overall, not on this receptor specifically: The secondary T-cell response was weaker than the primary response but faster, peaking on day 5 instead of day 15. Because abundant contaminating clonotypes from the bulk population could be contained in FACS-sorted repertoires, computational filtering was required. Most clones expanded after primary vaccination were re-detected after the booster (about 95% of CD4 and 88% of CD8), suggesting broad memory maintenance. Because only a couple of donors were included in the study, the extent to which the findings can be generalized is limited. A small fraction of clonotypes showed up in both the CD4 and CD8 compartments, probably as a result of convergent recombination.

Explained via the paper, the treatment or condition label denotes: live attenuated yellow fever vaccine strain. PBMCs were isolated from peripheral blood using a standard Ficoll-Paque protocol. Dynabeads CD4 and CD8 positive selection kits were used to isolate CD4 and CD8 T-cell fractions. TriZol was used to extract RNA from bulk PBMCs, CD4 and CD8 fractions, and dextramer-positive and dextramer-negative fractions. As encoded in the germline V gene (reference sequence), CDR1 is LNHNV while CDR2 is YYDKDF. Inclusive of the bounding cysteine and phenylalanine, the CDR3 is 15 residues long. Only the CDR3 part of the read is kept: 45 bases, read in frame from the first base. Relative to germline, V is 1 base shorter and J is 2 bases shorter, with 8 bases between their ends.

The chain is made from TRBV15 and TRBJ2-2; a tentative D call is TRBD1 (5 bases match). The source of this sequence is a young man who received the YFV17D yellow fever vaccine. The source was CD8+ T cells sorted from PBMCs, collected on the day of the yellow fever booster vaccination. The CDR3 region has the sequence CATSRVQGNTGELFF. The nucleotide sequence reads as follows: TGTGCCACCAGCAGAGTGCAGGGCAACACCGGGGAGCTGTTTTTT.